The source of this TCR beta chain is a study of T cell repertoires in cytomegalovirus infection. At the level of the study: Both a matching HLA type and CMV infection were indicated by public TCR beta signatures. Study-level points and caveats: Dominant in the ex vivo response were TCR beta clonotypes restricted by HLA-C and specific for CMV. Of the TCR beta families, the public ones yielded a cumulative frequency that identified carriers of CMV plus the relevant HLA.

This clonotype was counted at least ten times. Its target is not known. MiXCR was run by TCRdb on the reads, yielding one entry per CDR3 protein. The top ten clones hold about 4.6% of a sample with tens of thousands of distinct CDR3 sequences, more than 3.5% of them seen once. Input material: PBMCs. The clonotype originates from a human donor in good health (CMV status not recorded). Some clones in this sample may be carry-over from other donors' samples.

CDR3 bases: TGCGCCAGCAGCCAAGGGGGGACAGGGCTCAAAAATGGCTACACCTTC. This encodes CASSQGGTGLKNGYTF. The J gene is TRBJ1-2, the V gene TRBV4-3, with TRBD1 matching over 9 bases. Per germline, CDR1 LGHNA and CDR2 YSLEER. The CDR3 runs to 16 residues. V shed 1 base and J 6 bases; nucleotides not matched to a gene: 9.